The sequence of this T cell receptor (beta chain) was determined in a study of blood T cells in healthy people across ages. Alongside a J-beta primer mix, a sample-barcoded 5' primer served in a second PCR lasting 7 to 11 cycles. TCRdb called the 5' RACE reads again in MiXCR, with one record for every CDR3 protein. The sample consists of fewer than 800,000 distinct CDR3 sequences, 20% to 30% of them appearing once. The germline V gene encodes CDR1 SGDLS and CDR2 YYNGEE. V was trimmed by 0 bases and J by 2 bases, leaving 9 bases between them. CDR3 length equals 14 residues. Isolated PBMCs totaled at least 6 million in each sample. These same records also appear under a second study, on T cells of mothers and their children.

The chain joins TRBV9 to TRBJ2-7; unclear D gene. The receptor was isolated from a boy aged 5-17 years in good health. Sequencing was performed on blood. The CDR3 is CASSVVGSPYEQYF. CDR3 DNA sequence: TGTGCCAGCAGCGTAGTCGGCAGCCCCTACGAGCAGTACTTC.